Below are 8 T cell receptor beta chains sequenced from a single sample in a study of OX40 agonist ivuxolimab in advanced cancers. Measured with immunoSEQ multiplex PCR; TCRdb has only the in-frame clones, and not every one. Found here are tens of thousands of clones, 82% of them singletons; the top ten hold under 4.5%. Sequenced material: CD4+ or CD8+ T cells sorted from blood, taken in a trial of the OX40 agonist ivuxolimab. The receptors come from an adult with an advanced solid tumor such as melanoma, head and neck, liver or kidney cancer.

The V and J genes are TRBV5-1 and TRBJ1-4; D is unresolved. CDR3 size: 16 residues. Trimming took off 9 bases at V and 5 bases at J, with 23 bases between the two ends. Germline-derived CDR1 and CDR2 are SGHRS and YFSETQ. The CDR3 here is CATFRWVRHRNEKLFF. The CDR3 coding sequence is TGCGCCACCTTTCGTTGGGTAAGACACCGAAATGAAAAACTGTTTTTT.

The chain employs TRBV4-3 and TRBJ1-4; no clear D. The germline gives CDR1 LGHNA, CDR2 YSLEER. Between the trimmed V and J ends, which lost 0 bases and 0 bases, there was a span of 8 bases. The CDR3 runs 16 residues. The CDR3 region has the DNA TGCGCCAGCAGCCAAGATACGGCGGCAACTAATGAAAAACTGTTTTTT. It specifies CASSQDTAATNEKLFF.

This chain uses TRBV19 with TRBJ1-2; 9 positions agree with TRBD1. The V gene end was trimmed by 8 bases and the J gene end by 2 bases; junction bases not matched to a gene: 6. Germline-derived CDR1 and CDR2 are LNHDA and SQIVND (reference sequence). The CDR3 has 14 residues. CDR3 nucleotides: TGTGCCAGTCGATTTGGACAGGGGAACTATGGCTACACCTTC. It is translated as CASRFGQGNYGYTF.

CDR3 amino acids: CASSLAANYGYTF. The CDR3 DNA is TGTGCCAGCAGCTTAGCGGCGAACTATGGCTACACCTTC. The chain combines TRBV7-6 with TRBJ1-2; no definite D call. The CDR3 covers 13 residues. V was cut by 0 bases and J by 2 bases, with 4 bases left in between. CDR1 SGHVS and CDR2 FNYEAQ come from the germline V gene.

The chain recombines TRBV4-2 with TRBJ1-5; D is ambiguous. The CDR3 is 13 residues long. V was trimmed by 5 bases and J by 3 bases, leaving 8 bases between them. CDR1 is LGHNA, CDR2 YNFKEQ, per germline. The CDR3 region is CASSSRPNQPQHF. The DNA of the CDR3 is TGTGCCAGCAGCTCCCGACCCAATCAGCCCCAGCATTTT.

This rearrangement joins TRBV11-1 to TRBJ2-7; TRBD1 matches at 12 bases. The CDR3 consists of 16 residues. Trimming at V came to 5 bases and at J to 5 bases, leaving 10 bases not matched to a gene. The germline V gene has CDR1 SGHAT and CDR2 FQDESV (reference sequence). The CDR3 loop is CASSGTGTGGKHEQYF. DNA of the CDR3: TGTGCCAGCAGCGGCACCGGGACAGGGGGCAAACACGAGCAGTACTTC.

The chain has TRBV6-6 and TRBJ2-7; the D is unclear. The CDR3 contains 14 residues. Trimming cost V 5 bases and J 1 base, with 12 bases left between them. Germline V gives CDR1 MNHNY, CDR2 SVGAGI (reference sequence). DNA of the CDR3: TGTGCCAGCAGTCAGACATGGGAATCCTACGAGCAGTACTTC. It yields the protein CASSQTWESYEQYF.

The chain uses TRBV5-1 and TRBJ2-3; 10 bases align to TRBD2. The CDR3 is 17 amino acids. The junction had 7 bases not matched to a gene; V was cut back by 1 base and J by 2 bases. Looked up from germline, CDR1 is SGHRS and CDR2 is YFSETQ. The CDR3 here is CASSLRIAGGSTDTQYF. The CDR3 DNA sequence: TGCGCCAGCAGCTTGCGGATAGCGGGGGGTTCCACAGATACGCAGTATTTT. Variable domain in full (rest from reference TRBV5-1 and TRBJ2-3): KAGVTQTPRYLIKTRGQQVTLSCSPISGHRSVSWYQQTPGQGLQFLFEYFSETQRNKGNFPGRFSGRQFSNSRSEMNVSTLELGDSALYLCASSLRIAGGSTDTQYFGPGTRLTVL.